A selection of T cell receptor beta chains follows, all from one sample in a study of shared clonotypes between healthy human individuals. Libraries were prepared by immunoSEQ multiplex PCR; TCRdb keeps only in-frame clonotypes and omits some of them. The table shows about 590,000 clones, with 95% occurring only once. Sequencing was carried out using naive CD8+ T cells sorted from blood. The source is a woman under 40 in good health. Each CDR3 is given with its conserved first and last residue. Each record gives: V gene, clone size, J gene, CDR3 protein. The size of a clone is reported for some rows only, either as once, few or many, or as a class for expanded clones.

v_call: TRBV7-7
clone_size: NA
j_call: TRBJ2-1
cdr3_aa: CASSLGPGLAGDQQFF

v_call: TRBV11-1
clone_size: NA
j_call: TRBJ2-5
cdr3_aa: CASSWLGQETQYF

v_call: TRBV30
clone_size: NA
j_call: TRBJ2-3
cdr3_aa: CAWSARSSGRWATDTQYF

v_call: TRBV28
clone_size: NA
j_call: TRBJ1-5
cdr3_aa: CASRAAGTGGNQPQHF

v_call: TRBV14
clone_size: NA
j_call: TRBJ2-5
cdr3_aa: CASSQYAFRDVQETQYF

v_call: TRBV7-2
clone_size: NA
j_call: TRBJ2-5
cdr3_aa: CASSFAGGLGQETQYF

v_call: TRBV7-9
clone_size: NA
j_call: TRBJ2-7
cdr3_aa: CASSSNRARNEQYF

v_call: TRBV7-9
clone_size: NA
j_call: TRBJ2-1
cdr3_aa: CASSLSASGSTNEQFF

v_call: TRBV28
clone_size: NA
j_call: TRBJ2-2
cdr3_aa: CASSSPASGRVFTGELFF

v_call: TRBV9
clone_size: once
j_call: TRBJ2-2
cdr3_aa: CASSLAGGTGELFF

v_call: TRBV5-4
clone_size: NA
j_call: TRBJ1-2
cdr3_aa: CASGSTGDYGYTF

v_call: TRBV6-5
clone_size: NA
j_call: TRBJ1-2
cdr3_aa: CASSYSGQALEGYTF

v_call: TRBV7-9
clone_size: NA
j_call: TRBJ2-1
cdr3_aa: CASTTTSGINEQFF

v_call: TRBV29-1
clone_size: NA
j_call: TRBJ2-1
cdr3_aa: CSVVLAGDYNEQFF

v_call: TRBV4-1
clone_size: NA
j_call: TRBJ2-7
cdr3_aa: CASSQDRPAYEQYF

v_call: TRBV5-1
clone_size: NA
j_call: TRBJ2-3
cdr3_aa: CASRQGSPDTQYF

v_call: TRBV6-6
clone_size: NA
j_call: TRBJ2-7
cdr3_aa: CASSSEWDTTYEQYF